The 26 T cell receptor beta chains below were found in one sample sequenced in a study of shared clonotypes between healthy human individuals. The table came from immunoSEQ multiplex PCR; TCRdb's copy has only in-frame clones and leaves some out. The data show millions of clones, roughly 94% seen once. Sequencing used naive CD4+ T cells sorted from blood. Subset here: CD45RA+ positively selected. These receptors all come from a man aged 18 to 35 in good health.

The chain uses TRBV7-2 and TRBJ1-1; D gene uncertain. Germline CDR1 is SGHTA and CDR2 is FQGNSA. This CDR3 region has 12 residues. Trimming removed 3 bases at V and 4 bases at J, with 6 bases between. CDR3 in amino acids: CASSFVVTEAFF. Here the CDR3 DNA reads TGTGCCAGCAGCTTTGTGGTCACTGAAGCTTTCTTT. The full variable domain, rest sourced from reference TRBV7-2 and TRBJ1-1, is GAGVSQSPSNKVTEKGKDVELRCDPISGHTALYWYRQSLGQGLEFLIYFQGNSAPDKSGLPSDRFSAERTGGSVSTLTIQRTQQEDSAVYLCASSFVVTEAFFGQGTRLTVV.

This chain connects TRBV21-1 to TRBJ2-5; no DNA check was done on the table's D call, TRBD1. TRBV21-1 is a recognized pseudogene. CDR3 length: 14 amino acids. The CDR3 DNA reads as TGTGCCAGCAGCACAGACAGGGGGCAAGAGACCCAGTACTTC. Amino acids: CASSTDRGQETQYF.

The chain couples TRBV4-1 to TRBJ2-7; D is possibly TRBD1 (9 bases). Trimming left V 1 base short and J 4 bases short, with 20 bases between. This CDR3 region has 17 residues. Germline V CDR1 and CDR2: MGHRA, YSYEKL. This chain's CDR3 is CASSQARDRAGGYEQYF. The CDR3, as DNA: TGCGCCAGCAGCCAAGCTCGGGACAGGGCGGGGGGTTACGAGCAGTACTTC.

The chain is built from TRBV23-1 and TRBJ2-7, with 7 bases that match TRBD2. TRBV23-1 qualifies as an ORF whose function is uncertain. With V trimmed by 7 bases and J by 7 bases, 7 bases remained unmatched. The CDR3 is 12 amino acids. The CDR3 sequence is CASTLMGGEQYF. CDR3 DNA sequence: TGCGCCAGCACCCTGATGGGAGGGGAGCAGTACTTC.

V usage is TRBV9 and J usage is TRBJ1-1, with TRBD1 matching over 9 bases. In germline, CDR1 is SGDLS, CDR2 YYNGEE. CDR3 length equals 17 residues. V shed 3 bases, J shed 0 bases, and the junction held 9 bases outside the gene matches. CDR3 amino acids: CASSARPGTGMNTEAFF. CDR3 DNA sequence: TGTGCCAGCAGCGCTCGTCCCGGGACAGGGATGAACACTGAAGCTTTCTTT.

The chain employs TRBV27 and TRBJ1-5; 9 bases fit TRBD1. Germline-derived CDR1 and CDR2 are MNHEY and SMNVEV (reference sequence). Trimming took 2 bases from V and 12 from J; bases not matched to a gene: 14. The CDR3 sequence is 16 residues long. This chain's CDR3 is CASSLGARTGVASQHF. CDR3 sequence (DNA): TGTGCCAGCAGTTTAGGGGCCCGGACAGGGGTTGCTAGCCAGCATTTT.

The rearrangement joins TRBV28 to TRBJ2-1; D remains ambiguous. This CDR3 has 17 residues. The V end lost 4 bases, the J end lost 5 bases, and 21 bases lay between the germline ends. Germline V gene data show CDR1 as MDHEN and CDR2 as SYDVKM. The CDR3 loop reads CASSSAELRVLNNEQFF. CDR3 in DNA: TGTGCCAGCAGTTCCGCGGAACTAAGGGTTTTGAACAATGAGCAGTTCTTC.

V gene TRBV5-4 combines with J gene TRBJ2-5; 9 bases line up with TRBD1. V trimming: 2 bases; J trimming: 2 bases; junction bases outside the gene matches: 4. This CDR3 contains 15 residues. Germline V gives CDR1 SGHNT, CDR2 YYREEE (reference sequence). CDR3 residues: CASSLRTGAQETQYF. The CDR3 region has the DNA TGTGCCAGCAGCTTAAGGACAGGGGCTCAAGAGACCCAGTACTTC.

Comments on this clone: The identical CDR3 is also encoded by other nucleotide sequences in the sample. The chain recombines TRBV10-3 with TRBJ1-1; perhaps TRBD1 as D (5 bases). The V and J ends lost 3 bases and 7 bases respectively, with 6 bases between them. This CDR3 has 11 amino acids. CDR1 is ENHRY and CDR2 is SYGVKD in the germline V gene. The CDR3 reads CAISETGEAFF. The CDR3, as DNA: TGTGCCATCAGTGAAACAGGTGAAGCTTTCTTT.

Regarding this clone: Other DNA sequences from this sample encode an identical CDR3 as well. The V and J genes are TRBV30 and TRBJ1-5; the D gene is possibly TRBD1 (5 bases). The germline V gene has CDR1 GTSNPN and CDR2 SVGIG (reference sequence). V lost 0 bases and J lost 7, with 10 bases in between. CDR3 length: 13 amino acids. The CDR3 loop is CAWSVSGGQPQHF. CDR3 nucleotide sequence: TGTGCCTGGAGTGTATCTGGGGGACAGCCCCAGCATTTT. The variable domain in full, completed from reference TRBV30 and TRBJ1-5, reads SQTIHQWPATLVQPVGSPLSLECTVEGTSNPNLYWYRQAAGRGLQLLFYSVGIGQISSEVPQNLSASRPQDRQFILSSKKLLLSDSGFYLCAWSVSGGQPQHFGDGTRLSIL.

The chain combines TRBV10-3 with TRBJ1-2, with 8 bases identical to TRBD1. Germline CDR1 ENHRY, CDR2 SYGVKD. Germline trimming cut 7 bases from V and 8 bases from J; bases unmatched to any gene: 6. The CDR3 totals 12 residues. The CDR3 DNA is TGTGCCATCACGGACAGGGAGCAAGGCTACACCTTC. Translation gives CAITDREQGYTF.

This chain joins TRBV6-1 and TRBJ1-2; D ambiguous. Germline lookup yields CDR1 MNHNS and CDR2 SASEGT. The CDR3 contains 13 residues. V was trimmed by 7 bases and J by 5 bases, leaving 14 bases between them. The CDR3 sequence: CASTGHRKYGYTF. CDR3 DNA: TGTGCCAGCACTGGTCATCGGAAGTATGGCTACACCTTC.

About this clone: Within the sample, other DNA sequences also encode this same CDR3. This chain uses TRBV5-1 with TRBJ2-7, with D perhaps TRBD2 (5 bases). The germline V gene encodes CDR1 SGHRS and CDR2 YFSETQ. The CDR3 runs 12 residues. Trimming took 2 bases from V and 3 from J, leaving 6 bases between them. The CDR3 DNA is TGCGCCAGCAGCTTACGGGGCTACGAGCAGTACTTC. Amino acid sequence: CASSLRGYEQYF.

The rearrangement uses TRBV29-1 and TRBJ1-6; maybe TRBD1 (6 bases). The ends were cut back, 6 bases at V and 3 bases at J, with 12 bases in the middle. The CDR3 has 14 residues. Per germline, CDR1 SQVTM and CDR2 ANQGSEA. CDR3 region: CSVIGDNYNSPLHF. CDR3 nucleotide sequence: TGCAGCGTCATCGGGGACAACTATAATTCACCCCTCCACTTT. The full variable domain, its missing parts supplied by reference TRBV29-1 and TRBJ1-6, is SAVISQKPSRDICQRGTSLTIQCQVDSQVTMMFWYRQQPGQSLTLIATANQGSEATYESGFVIDKFPISRPNLTFSTLTVSNMSPEDSSIYLCSVIGDNYNSPLHFGNGTRLTVT.

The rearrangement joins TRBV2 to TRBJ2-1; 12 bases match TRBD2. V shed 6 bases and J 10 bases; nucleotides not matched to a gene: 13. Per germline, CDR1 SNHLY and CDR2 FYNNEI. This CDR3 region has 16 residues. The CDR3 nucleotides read TGTGCCAGCAGGGTGGCCTCTAGCGGGAGGGCCGTAGAGCAGTTCTTC. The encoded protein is CASRVASSGRAVEQFF. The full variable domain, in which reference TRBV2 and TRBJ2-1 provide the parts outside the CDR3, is EPEVTQTPSHQVTQMGQEVILRCVPISNHLYFYWYRQILGQKVEFLVSFYNNEISEKSEIFDDQFSVERPDGSNFTLKIRSTKLEDSAMYFCASRVASSGRAVEQFFGPGTRLTVL.

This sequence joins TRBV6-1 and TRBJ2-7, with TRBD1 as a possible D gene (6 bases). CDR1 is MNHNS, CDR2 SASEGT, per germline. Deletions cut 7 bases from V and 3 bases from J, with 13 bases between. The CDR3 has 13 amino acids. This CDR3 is CASKQGRVYEQYF. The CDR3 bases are TGTGCCAGCAAGCAGGGGCGCGTCTACGAGCAGTACTTC.

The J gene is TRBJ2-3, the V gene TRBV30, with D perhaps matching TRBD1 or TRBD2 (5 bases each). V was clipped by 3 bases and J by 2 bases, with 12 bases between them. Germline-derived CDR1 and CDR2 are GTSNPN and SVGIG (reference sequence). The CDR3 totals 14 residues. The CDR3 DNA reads TGTGCCTGGAGCCCGGGACCACCCACAGATACGCAGTATTTT. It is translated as CAWSPGPPTDTQYF.

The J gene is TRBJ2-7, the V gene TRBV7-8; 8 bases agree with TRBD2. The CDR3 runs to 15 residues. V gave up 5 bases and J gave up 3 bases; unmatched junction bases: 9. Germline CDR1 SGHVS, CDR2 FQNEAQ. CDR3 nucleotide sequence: TGTGCCAGCAGCCGTACTAGCGGCGCCCACTACGAGCAGTACTTC. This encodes CASSRTSGAHYEQYF.

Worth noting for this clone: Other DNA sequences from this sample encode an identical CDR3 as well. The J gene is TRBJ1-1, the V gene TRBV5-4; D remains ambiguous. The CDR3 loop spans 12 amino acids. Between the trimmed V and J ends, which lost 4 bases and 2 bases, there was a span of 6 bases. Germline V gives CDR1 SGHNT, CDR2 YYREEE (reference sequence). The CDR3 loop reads CASSLVNTEAFF. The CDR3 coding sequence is TGTGCCAGCAGCCTTGTCAACACTGAAGCTTTCTTT.

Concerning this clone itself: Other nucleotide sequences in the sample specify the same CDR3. The CDR3 region has the DNA TGTGCCTGGAGTGTACCGGGTGAGCAGTTCTTC. It is translated as CAWSVPGEQFF. The V and J genes are TRBV30 and TRBJ2-1, with D unclear. Germline CDR1 and CDR2: GTSNPN and SVGIG (reference sequence). The CDR3 consists of 11 residues. V lost 0 bases and J lost 9, with 6 bases in between.

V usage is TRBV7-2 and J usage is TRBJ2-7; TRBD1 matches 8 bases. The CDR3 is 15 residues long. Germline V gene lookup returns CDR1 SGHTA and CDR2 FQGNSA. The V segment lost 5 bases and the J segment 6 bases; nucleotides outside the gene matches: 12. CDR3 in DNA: TGTGCCAGCAGCACCGGGACAGGCCGAAGTCGCGAGCAGTACTTC. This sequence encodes CASSTGTGRSREQYF.

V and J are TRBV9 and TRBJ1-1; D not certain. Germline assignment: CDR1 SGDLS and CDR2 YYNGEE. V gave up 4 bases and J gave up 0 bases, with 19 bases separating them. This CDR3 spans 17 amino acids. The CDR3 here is CASSSSRYLGLNTEAFF. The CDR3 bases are TGTGCCAGCAGCTCAAGCCGATATCTGGGCCTGAACACTGAAGCTTTCTTT.

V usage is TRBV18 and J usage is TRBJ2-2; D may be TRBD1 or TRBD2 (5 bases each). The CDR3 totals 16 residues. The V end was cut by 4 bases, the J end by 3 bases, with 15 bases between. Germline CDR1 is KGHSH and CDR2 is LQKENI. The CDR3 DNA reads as TGTGCCAGCTCACGGGACGTTTATGGGGACACCGGGGAGCTGTTTTTT. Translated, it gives CASSRDVYGDTGELFF. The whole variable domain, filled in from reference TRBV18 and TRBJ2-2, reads NAGVMQNPRHLVRRRGQEARLRCSPMKGHSHVYWYRQLPEEGLKFMVYLQKENIIDESGMPKERFSAEFPKEGPSILRIQQVVRGDSAAYFCASSRDVYGDTGELFFGEGSRLTVL.

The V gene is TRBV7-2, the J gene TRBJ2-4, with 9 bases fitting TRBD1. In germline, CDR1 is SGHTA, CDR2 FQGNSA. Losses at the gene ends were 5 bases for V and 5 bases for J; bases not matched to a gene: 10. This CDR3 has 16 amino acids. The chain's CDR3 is CASSIHRGLGENIQYF. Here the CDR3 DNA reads TGTGCCAGCAGCATACACAGGGGGCTGGGTGAAAACATTCAGTACTTC.

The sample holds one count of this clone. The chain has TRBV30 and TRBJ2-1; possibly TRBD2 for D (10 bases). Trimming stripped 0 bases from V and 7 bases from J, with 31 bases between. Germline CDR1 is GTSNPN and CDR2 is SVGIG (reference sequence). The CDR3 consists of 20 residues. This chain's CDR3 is CAWSVQGAGSRLAGVNEQFF. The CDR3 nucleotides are TGTGCCTGGAGTGTACAGGGGGCGGGATCCCGGCTAGCGGGAGTGAATGAGCAGTTCTTC.

The CDR3 DNA is TGCGCCAGCAGCTTGGAAGGGGACGGATATTCACCCCTCCACTTT. Translated: CASSLEGDGYSPLHF. V and J are TRBV5-1 and TRBJ1-6; D may be TRBD1 (5 bases). CDR1 is SGHRS and CDR2 is YFSETQ in the germline V gene. The CDR3 has 15 residues. Deletions cut 0 bases from V and 8 bases from J, with 12 bases between.